The 23 T cell receptor beta chains below all came from one sample that was sequenced in a study of identical twins. A single record per CDR3 protein comes from TCRdb applying MiXCR to the 5' RACE reads. The sample has more than 600,000 distinct CDR3 sequences; about 18% are singletons. These data were also reused for a study on T cells expressing NK-cell markers.

The sequencing input was PBMCs. These receptors all come from a young woman in good health.

CDR3 protein: CASSAAGTSGRFRITNTQYF. CDR3 in DNA: TGCGCCAGCAGCGCTGCCGGGACTAGCGGGAGGTTCCGAATTACGAATACGCAGTATTTT. The J gene is TRBJ2-3, the V gene TRBV5-1; 15 positions match TRBD2. Germline trimming cut 4 bases from V and 7 bases from J; bases unmatched to any gene: 19. The CDR3 is made up of 20 amino acids. Germline CDR1 is SGHRS and CDR2 is YFSETQ.

This clonotype has only one observation. This chain uses TRBV20-1 with TRBJ2-7; perhaps TRBD1 as D (6 bases). The CDR3 covers 14 residues. The ends were cut back, 2 bases at V and 5 bases at J, with 16 bases in the middle. Germline V gene lookup returns CDR1 DFQATT and CDR2 SNEGSKA (reference sequence). The CDR3, as DNA: TGCAGTGCTAGATGGGGGCCTTTGGGGAACGAGCAGTACTTC. It yields the protein CSARWGPLGNEQYF.

This clonotype has ten or more counts. The chain combines TRBV6-1 with TRBJ2-2; tentatively, D is TRBD1 or TRBD2 (5 bases each). Trimming shortened V by 5 bases and J by 2 bases, and 12 bases separated the two germline ends. Germline V gene lookup returns CDR1 MNHNS and CDR2 SASEGT. There are 15 residues in the CDR3. The CDR3 DNA follows: TGTGCCAGCAGTCCCGGGACGGTAAACACCGGGGAGCTGTTTTTT. Translation gives CASSPGTVNTGELFF.

This clonotype was observed a few times. The V and J genes are TRBV27 and TRBJ2-7; D is possibly TRBD1 (5 bases). Trimming removed 7 bases from V and 4 bases from J, with 23 bases in between. The CDR3 length is 16 residues. Germline CDR1 reads MNHEY; CDR2 reads SMNVEV (reference sequence). The CDR3 sequence: CASMGRVNPRWYEQYF. The CDR3 nucleotides read TGTGCCAGCATGGGCAGGGTAAACCCGAGATGGTACGAGCAGTACTTC.

In its sample, this clonotype was seen many times. The rearrangement joins TRBV12-3 or TRBV12-4 to TRBJ1-2; D ambiguous. V was cut by 6 bases and J by 4 bases, with 12 bases left in between. This CDR3 is 13 amino acids long. For the CDR3, the DNA is TGTGCCAGCAGATGGACGGACTCCTATGGCTACACCTTC. Translation gives CASRWTDSYGYTF.

This clonotype has more than one count but fewer than ten. The V call is TRBV20-1, the J call TRBJ2-2, with D possibly being TRBD1 (6 bases). In germline, CDR1 is DFQATT, CDR2 SNEGSKA (reference sequence). The ends were cut back, 0 bases at V and 6 bases at J, with 17 bases in the middle. The CDR3 is made up of 16 amino acids. CDR3 amino acids: CSAREAGTGYSGELFF. The CDR3 bases are TGCAGTGCTAGAGAGGCGGGTACAGGGTATTCCGGGGAGCTGTTTTTT.

The chain uses TRBV20-1 and TRBJ2-1; 8 bases match TRBD2. V lost 5 bases to trimming and J lost 15 bases; unmatched junction nucleotides: 18. The length of the CDR3 is 14 residues. Germline CDR1 is DFQATT and CDR2 is SNEGSKA (reference sequence). The CDR3 bases are TGCAGTGCTTTCTGGGCGGGAGGACTGCCGAGGGTGTTCTTC. Amino acid sequence: CSAFWAGGLPRVFF.

This clonotype was seen many times. This sequence joins TRBV27 and TRBJ2-7; a weak D match, TRBD2 (5 bases). The CDR3 has 15 amino acids. The germline gives CDR1 MNHEY, CDR2 SMNVEV (reference sequence). V shed 1 base and J shed 2 bases, with 12 bases lying between them. CDR3 amino acids: CASSLYPEAPYEQYF. CDR3 DNA sequence: TGTGCCAGCAGTTTATACCCGGAGGCCCCCTACGAGCAGTACTTC.

The V gene is TRBV11-2, the J gene TRBJ1-6; D might be TRBD1 (5 bases). V was shortened by 5 bases and J by 7 bases, with 12 bases between the two germline ends. The CDR3 length is 14 residues. The germline V gene has CDR1 SGHAT and CDR2 FQNNGV. For the CDR3, the DNA is TGTGCCAGCAGCCGGGACTCTCGGAATTCACCCCTCCACTTT. Translated, it gives CASSRDSRNSPLHF. Full variable domain (rest looked up from reference TRBV11-2 and TRBJ1-6): EAGVAQSPRYKIIEKRQSVAFWCNPISGHATLYWYQQILGQGPKLLIQFQNNGVVDDSQLPKDRFSAERLKGVDSTLKIQPAKLEDSAVYLCASSRDSRNSPLHFGNGTRLTVT.

This clonotype has just a few counts. This chain connects TRBV4-3 to TRBJ2-2; D call uncertain. The germline V gene encodes CDR1 LGHNA and CDR2 YSLEER. The length of the CDR3 is 15 residues. Trimming left V 0 bases short and J 10 bases short, with 15 bases between. As DNA, the CDR3 is TGCGCCAGCAGCCAAGATCCCGGCTGGGGTGAGGAGCTGTTTTTT. Translation gives CASSQDPGWGEELFF.

This clonotype came up a few times. V is TRBV5-6 and J is TRBJ2-1; no firm D call. CDR1 and CDR2 from the germline V gene are SGHDT and YYEEEE. The CDR3 totals 15 residues. The ends were cut back, 0 bases at V and 0 bases at J, with 7 bases in the middle. CDR3: CASSLVRISYNEQFF. CDR3 DNA: TGTGCCAGCAGCTTGGTCCGAATCTCCTACAATGAGCAGTTCTTC.

This chain connects TRBV3-1 to TRBJ2-7; 16 bases map to TRBD2. The CDR3 has 14 residues. V was clipped by 10 bases and J by 3 bases; unmatched bases: 3. Per germline, CDR1 LGHDT and CDR2 YNNKEL (reference sequence). CDR3 region: CATGLAGGLYEQYF. In DNA, the CDR3 is TGTGCCACGGGACTAGCGGGAGGGCTCTACGAGCAGTACTTC.

The chain employs TRBV13 and TRBJ2-5; possible D gene TRBD2, 6 bases. V gave up 1 base and J gave up 1 base, with 13 bases separating them. The germline V gene encodes CDR1 PRHDT and CDR2 FYEKMQ (reference sequence). The CDR3 extends over 16 amino acids. The CDR3 bases are TGTGCCAGCAGCTTAGTCTTCGGGGGTACCCAAGAGACCCAGTACTTC. It codes for CASSLVFGGTQETQYF.

This clonotype was counted a few times. The chain has TRBV11-2 and TRBJ2-7; 7 nucleotides align to TRBD1. From germline, CDR1 is SGHAT and CDR2 FQNNGV. The CDR3 totals 17 residues. V lost 1 base, J lost 3 bases, and 12 bases stayed unmatched. CDR3 DNA sequence: TGTGCCAGCAGCTTAGTGGTGACGAGGGGGCCCTACTACGAGCAGTACTTC. As protein: CASSLVVTRGPYYEQYF.

The chain couples TRBV4-2 to TRBJ1-4; 7 positions match TRBD1. Germline V lookup: CDR1 LGHNA, CDR2 YNFKEQ. CDR3 length: 15 residues. Losses at the gene ends were 1 base for V and 7 bases for J; bases not matched to a gene: 6. The CDR3 DNA follows: TGTGCCAGCAGCCAAGTAGAAGGGGGCCCTGAAAAACTGTTTTTT. It encodes CASSQVEGGPEKLFF.

This clonotype was picked up a small number of times. J is TRBJ2-7 and V is TRBV10-3; 9 nucleotides agree with TRBD2. Per the germline V gene, CDR1 is ENHRY and CDR2 is SYGVKD. V lost 5 bases to trimming and J lost 3 bases; unmatched junction nucleotides: 17. The CDR3 spans 18 residues. Written as DNA, the CDR3 is TGTGCCATCAGTAGTACGGGGGGAAGCGGGAGGAGGGTCTACGAGCAGTACTTC. Translation gives CAISSTGGSGRRVYEQYF.

In this sample, this clonotype turned up many times. The rearrangement links TRBV20-1 to TRBJ2-3; D perhaps matches TRBD1 (6 bases). Germline V lookup: CDR1 DFQATT, CDR2 SNEGSKA (reference sequence). The CDR3 totals 16 residues. Trimming left V 6 bases short and J 2 bases short, with 21 bases between. The chain's CDR3 is CSAPKPGHLPTDTQYF. In nucleotides, the CDR3 is TGCAGTGCCCCTAAACCGGGACACCTACCCACAGATACGCAGTATTTT.

In this sample, this clonotype turned up a few times. The chain uses TRBV6-5 and TRBJ2-5; the D gene is possibly TRBD2 (5 bases). V lost 4 bases and J lost 4, with 13 bases in between. The CDR3 has 14 residues. CDR1 MNHEY and CDR2 SVGAGI come from the germline V gene. The DNA of the CDR3 is TGTGCCAGCAGTTCCTCCCTCAGCGGAGAGACCCAGTACTTC. Its protein is CASSSSLSGETQYF.

The rearrangement joins TRBV5-1 to TRBJ2-3; 8 bases line up with TRBD2. The germline CDR1 and CDR2 sequences are SGHRS and YFSETQ. The CDR3 extends over 16 amino acids. Germline trimming cut 4 bases from V and 4 bases from J; bases unmatched to any gene: 11. The DNA of the CDR3 is TGCGCCAGCAGCCCTCCCGCGGGGGGCGGTGCAGATACGCAGTATTTT. Encoded protein: CASSPPAGGGADTQYF. The full variable domain, rest sourced from reference TRBV5-1 and TRBJ2-3, is KAGVTQTPRYLIKTRGQQVTLSCSPISGHRSVSWYQQTPGQGLQFLFEYFSETQRNKGNFPGRFSGRQFSNSRSEMNVSTLELGDSALYLCASSPPAGGGADTQYFGPGTRLTVL.

V gene TRBV9 combines with J gene TRBJ1-1; D may be TRBD1 (6 bases). The CDR3 totals 14 residues. Germline values: CDR1 SGDLS, CDR2 YYNGEE. V lost 3 bases to trimming and J lost 1 base, with 10 bases between them. The CDR3 reads CASSDMTGNTEAFF. Written as DNA, the CDR3 is TGTGCCAGCAGCGACATGACAGGGAACACTGAAGCTTTCTTT.

This clonotype was counted only a few times. The chain has TRBV6-5 and TRBJ2-7; a possible D gene is TRBD1 (5 bases). V lost 2 bases to trimming and J lost 1 base, with 21 bases between them. Germline V gives CDR1 MNHEY, CDR2 SVGAGI. There are 18 residues in the CDR3. The CDR3 is CASSYRQGSVGRSYEQYF. In nucleotides, the CDR3 is TGTGCCAGCAGTTACCGGCAGGGTTCGGTGGGGCGGTCCTACGAGCAGTACTTC.

Of note for this clonotype: Because it lacks the conserved phenylalanine or tryptophan at the end, this CDR3 is likely a read error. This chain uses TRBV12-3 or TRBV12-4 with TRBJ2-1; the match to TRBD2 covers 10 bases. This CDR3 spans 13 amino acids. J gave up 12 bases and V 4 bases, and 6 bases lay outside the gene matches. DNA of the CDR3: TGTGCCAGCAGTTCTCAGCGGGGGGGCCGGCAGTTCCTC. This sequence encodes CASSSQRGGRQFL.

The rearrangement joins TRBV7-2 to TRBJ1-4; TRBD1 agrees at 7 bases. V was clipped by 2 bases and J by 8 bases; unmatched bases: 11. Germline CDR1 and CDR2: SGHTA and FQGNSA. The CDR3 has 16 amino acids. The CDR3 is CASSLLLQGSGEKLFF. Written as DNA, the CDR3 is TGTGCCAGCAGCTTACTCCTACAGGGGTCTGGAGAAAAACTGTTTTTT.